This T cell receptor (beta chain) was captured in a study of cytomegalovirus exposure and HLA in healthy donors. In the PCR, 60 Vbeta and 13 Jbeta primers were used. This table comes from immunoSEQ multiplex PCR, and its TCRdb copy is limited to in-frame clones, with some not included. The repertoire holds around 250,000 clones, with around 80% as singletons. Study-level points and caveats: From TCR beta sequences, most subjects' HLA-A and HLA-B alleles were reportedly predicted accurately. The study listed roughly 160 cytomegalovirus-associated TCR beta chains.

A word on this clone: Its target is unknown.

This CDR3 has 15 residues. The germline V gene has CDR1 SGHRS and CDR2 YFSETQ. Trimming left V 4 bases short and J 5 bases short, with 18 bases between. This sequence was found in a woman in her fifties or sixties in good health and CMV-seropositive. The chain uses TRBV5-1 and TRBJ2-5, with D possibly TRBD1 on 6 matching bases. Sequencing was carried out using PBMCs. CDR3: CASSRPGGQGETQYF. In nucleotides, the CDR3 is TGCGCCAGCAGCCGCCCTGGGGGCCAGGGGGAGACCCAGTACTTC. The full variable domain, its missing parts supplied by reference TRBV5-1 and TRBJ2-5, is KAGVTQTPRYLIKTRGQQVTLSCSPISGHRSVSWYQQTPGQGLQFLFEYFSETQRNKGNFPGRFSGRQFSNSRSEMNVSTLELGDSALYLCASSRPGGQGETQYFGPGTRLLVL.